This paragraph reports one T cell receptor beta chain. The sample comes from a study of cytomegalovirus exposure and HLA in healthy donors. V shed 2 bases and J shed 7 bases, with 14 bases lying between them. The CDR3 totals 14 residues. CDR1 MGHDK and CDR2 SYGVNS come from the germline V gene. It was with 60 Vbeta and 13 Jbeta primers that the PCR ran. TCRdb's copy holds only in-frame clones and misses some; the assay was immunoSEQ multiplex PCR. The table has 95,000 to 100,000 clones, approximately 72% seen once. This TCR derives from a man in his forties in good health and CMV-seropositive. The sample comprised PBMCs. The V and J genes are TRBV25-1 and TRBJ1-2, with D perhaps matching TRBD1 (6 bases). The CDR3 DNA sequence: TGTGCCAGCAGTGAAGGGGGCAGGGCGGGTGGCTACACCTTC. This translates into CASSEGGRAGGYTF.